The 17 T cell receptor beta chains below were found in one sample sequenced in a study of T cells in women clearing cervical HPV infection listed by TCRdb under 2018. The library was made by the immunoSEQ multiplex PCR assay. Here the immuneACCESS table is served through TCRdb, limited to in-frame sequences with V and J called. Missing clones are a known gap in these copies; in checked studies unresolved V genes cover under half, and the rest lacks a known reason. The table kept for this sample lists 15,000 to 20,000 clones. Of the sample, about 15% is held by the ten largest clones. The sequenced sample was blood buffy coat. The receptors were gathered from a woman between 18 and 75 years old with a cervical HPV16 infection that either progressed to CIN3+ or cleared (not recorded which).

For this clone: Coverage ceases 3 residues before the CDR3 finishes, and the germline J gene fills in the end. The V call is TRBV18, the J call TRBJ2-3; 9 nucleotides line up with TRBD2. The V and J ends lost 4 bases and 1 base, in that order; junction bases with no gene match: 3. This CDR3 comprises 15 residues. Germline-derived CDR1 and CDR2 are KGHSH and LQKENI. CDR3 sequence reads: CASSQRTSGTDTQYF. The covered CDR3 bases are TGTGCCAGCTCACAAAGGACTAGCGGCACAGATACG.

Worth noting for this clone: The sequence runs out 3 residues before the end of the CDR3; the remainder is reconstructed from the germline J gene. The chain uses TRBV24-1 and TRBJ2-1; unclear D gene. Germline-derived CDR1 and CDR2 are KGHDR and SFDVKD. The CDR3 consists of 14 residues. Deletions cut 5 bases from V and 4 bases from J, with 11 bases between. CDR3 sequence: CATSGAPIYNEQFF. CDR3 DNA (partial): TGTGCCACCAGTGGGGCGCCAATATACAATGAG.

Comment on this clone: Sequencing ends 3 residues short of the CDR3 end; the germline J gene provides the rest. The chain employs TRBV5-1 and TRBJ1-1; D is ambiguous. The CDR3 sequence is 15 residues long. The V end lost 0 bases, the J end lost 1 base, and 10 bases lay between the germline ends. The V gene's germline CDR1 is SGHRS and CDR2 YFSETQ. The CDR3 reads CASSLEAVGNTEAFF. CDR3 DNA (partial): TGCGCCAGCAGCTTGGAAGCGGTGGGGAACACTGAA.

As concerns this clone: The observed sequence ends 3 residues before the CDR3 terminus, with the missing tail filled in from the germline J gene. The V and J genes are TRBV6-2 or TRBV6-3 and TRBJ1-1; a possible D gene is TRBD1 (6 bases). This CDR3 region has 12 residues. Per the germline V gene, CDR1 is MNHEY and CDR2 is SVGEGT. The CDR3 region is CASSSHRAGAFF. The DNA read from the CDR3 is TGTGCCAGCAGTTCTCACAGGGCCGGA.

Comment on this clone: Sequencing ends 3 residues short of the CDR3 end; the germline J gene provides the rest. The chain has TRBV2 and TRBJ1-2; TRBD1 is a possible D gene (6 bases). Germline V gene sequence: CDR1 SNHLY, CDR2 FYNNEI. This CDR3 contains 12 residues. The covered CDR3 bases are TGTGCCAGCAGTTTACAGGGCCTAGGC. Translating gives CASSLQGLG. The complete CDR3 reads CASSLQGLGYTF. The variable domain in full, with the rest retrieved from reference TRBV2 and TRBJ1-2, is EPEVTQTPSHQVTQMGQEVILRCVPISNHLYFYWYRQILGQKVEFLVSFYNNEISEKSEIFDDQFSVERPDGSNFTLKIRSTKLEDSAMYFCASSLQGLGYTFGSGTRLTVV.

Points on this clone: The sequence runs out 3 residues before the end of the CDR3; the remainder is reconstructed from the germline J gene. The genes are TRBV20-1 and TRBJ2-5, with 12 bases identical to TRBD1. CDR1 is DFQATT, CDR2 SNEGSKA, per germline (reference sequence). The CDR3 extends over 15 amino acids. After removal of 1 base from V and 4 bases from J, the junction contained 4 bases not matched to a gene. CDR3 region: CSARGGTGGGETQYF. CDR3 DNA (partial): TGCAGTGCTAGAGGGGGGACAGGGGGCGGAGAGACC.

Its frequency marks this clone as large. The DNA ends 3 residues before the CDR3 does, and the rest of the CDR3 is filled in from the germline J gene. The rearrangement uses TRBV2 and TRBJ2-7; 8 positions agree with TRBD1. CDR1 is SNHLY and CDR2 is FYNNEI in the germline V gene. This CDR3 contains 14 residues. V was pared by 10 bases and J by 0 bases, with 8 bases of the junction left unmatched. The sequenced CDR3 bases are TGTGCCACCCACTCGGACAGGGTCTCCTACGAG. Protein sequence: CATHSDRVSYE. The whole CDR3 region reads CATHSDRVSYEQYF.

Concerning this clone: It is unclear where the CDR3 begins or ends on the DNA, so no DNA is shown, and the CDR3 is as TCRdb lists it. The genes are TRBV12-3 or TRBV12-4 and TRBJ2-1; the table calls TRBD2, which could not be checked here. The CDR3 has 14 amino acids, counting both end residues. The CDR3 spells CASSFLAAHNEQFF.

In the case of this clone: The read terminates 3 residues ahead of where the CDR3 ends, so the germline J gene completes it. The chain couples TRBV6-2 or TRBV6-3 to TRBJ2-5, with 7 bases lining up with TRBD1. Germline V CDR1 and CDR2: MNHEY, SVGEGT. This CDR3 is built from 14 residues. The trim removed 6 bases at V and 3 bases at J, leaving 7 bases unmatched. The part of the CDR3 DNA that was read is TGTGCCAGCAGCCTGGACAGGCGAGAAGAGACC. Translating gives CASSLDRREET. The full CDR3 reads CASSLDRREETQYF.

As to this clone: The DNA ends 3 residues before the CDR3 does, and the rest of the CDR3 is filled in from the germline J gene. This sequence joins TRBV12-3 or TRBV12-4 and TRBJ2-3, with 9 bases fitting TRBD1. This CDR3 is 15 amino acids long. V lost 3 bases and J lost 1; bases outside the gene matches: 2. CDR3 sequence reads: CASSFNRGRTDTQYF. The covered CDR3 bases are TGTGCCAGCAGTTTTAACAGGGGGCGCACAGATACG.

On this clone itself: The read stops 3 residues short of the end of the CDR3; the missing end is completed from the germline J gene. The V and J genes are TRBV18 and TRBJ2-3; 8 nucleotides agree with TRBD1. Germline CDR1 KGHSH, CDR2 LQKENI. CDR3 length equals 15 residues. V dropped 4 bases and J dropped 6; count of bases not matched to a gene: 9. The CDR3 DNA, read in part, is TGTGCCAGCTCACGTCAGGGGGCCATTGGGGATACG. Translated: CASSRQGAIGDT. The full CDR3 reads CASSRQGAIGDTQYF.

Comment on this clone: The observed sequence ends 3 residues before the CDR3 terminus, with the missing tail filled in from the germline J gene. Other nucleotide sequences in the sample specify the same CDR3. This chain joins TRBV7-8 and TRBJ1-3; 7 positions match TRBD1. J lost 4 bases, V lost 0 bases, and 3 bases had no gene match. The CDR3 extends over 15 amino acids. Germline V lookup: CDR1 SGHVS, CDR2 FQNEAQ. The part of the CDR3 DNA that was read is TGTGCCAGCAGCTTAGCTAACAGGGGCGGAAACACC. This gives the protein CASSLANRGGNT. The whole CDR3 is CASSLANRGGNTIYF.

With regard to this clone: Read coverage stops 3 residues before the CDR3 terminus; the germline J gene supplies the remainder. The chain uses TRBV28 and TRBJ2-3; no firm D call. V was pared by 2 bases and J by 2 bases, with 14 bases between. Germline loops: CDR1 MDHEN, CDR2 SYDVKM. The CDR3 contains 16 residues. CDR3 bases read: TGTGCCAGCAGTTTACCCACTATGTCACACACAGATACG. Its translation is CASSLPTMSHTDT. The complete CDR3 sequence is CASSLPTMSHTDTQYF.

Worth noting for this clone: The read ends 3 residues before the CDR3 terminus; that terminus is restored from the germline J gene. V gene TRBV2 combines with J gene TRBJ1-4; 7 bases match TRBD1. Germline V gene lookup returns CDR1 SNHLY and CDR2 FYNNEI. CDR3 length: 14 residues. Trimming took 4 bases from V and 4 from J; bases not matched to a gene: 3. The CDR3 reads CASSVTGDNEKLFF. CDR3 bases read: TGTGCCAGCAGTGTTACAGGGGATAATGAAAAA. Supplemented by reference TRBV2 and TRBJ1-4, the full variable domain reads EPEVTQTPSHQVTQMGQEVILRCVPISNHLYFYWYRQILGQKVEFLVSFYNNEISEKSEIFDDQFSVERPDGSNFTLKIRSTKLEDSAMYFCASSVTGDNEKLFFGSGTQLSVL.

This clone is labeled medium-sized based on frequency. Read coverage stops 3 residues before the CDR3 terminus; the germline J gene supplies the remainder. V and J are TRBV6-1 and TRBJ2-1, with a tentative D call TRBD1 (5 bases). The germline V gene has CDR1 MNHNS and CDR2 SASEGT. With 4 bases removed from V and 5 bases from J, the gap between germline ends came to 15 bases. The CDR3 length is 15 residues. The sequenced CDR3 bases are TGTGCCAGCAGTGTAGACTGGGGCCCCCACAATGAG. It translates to CASSVDWGPHNE. The whole CDR3 sequence is CASSVDWGPHNEQFF.

In regard to this clone: The read terminates 3 residues before the CDR3 end, so the remaining end is supplied by the germline J gene. V and J are TRBV20-1 and TRBJ1-5; a weak D match, TRBD1 (5 bases). With 2 bases removed from V and 2 bases from J, the gap between germline ends came to 13 bases. Germline V CDR1 and CDR2: DFQATT, SNEGSKA (reference sequence). The length of the CDR3 is 15 residues. This CDR3 reads CSARSPRGGNQPQHF. CDR3 DNA, as far as it was read: TGCAGTGCTAGAAGTCCCAGAGGGGGCAATCAGCCC.

Worth noting for this clone: The CDR3 extends 3 residues past the end of the read, so its final part is completed from the germline J gene. The chain combines TRBV2 with TRBJ2-6; D is possibly TRBD1 (6 bases). The CDR3 loop spans 17 amino acids. Germline V gene data show CDR1 as SNHLY and CDR2 as FYNNEI. With 4 bases removed from V and 0 bases from J, the gap between germline ends came to 13 bases. The sequenced part of the CDR3 DNA is TGTGCCAGCAGTGTACAGGGTGCCGCCTCTGGGGCCAACGTC. Translation gives CASSVQGAASGANV. The whole CDR3 sequence is CASSVQGAASGANVLTF.